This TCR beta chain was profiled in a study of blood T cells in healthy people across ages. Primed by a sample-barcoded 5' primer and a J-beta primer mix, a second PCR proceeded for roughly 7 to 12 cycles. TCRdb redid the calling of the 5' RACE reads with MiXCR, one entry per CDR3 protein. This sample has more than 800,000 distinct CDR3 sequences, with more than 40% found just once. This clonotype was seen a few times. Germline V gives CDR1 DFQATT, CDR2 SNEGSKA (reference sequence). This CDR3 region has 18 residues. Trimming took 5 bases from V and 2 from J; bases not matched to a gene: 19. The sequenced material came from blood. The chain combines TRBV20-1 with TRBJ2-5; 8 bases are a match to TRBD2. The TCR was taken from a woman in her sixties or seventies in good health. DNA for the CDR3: TGCAGTGCTGACCCTGGATGGACTAGCAGTGGGTCACAAGAGACCCAGTACTTC. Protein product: CSADPGWTSSGSQETQYF.